Presented here are 8 T cell receptor beta chains from one specimen sequenced in a study of technical replicates of blood from several donors. Generated by immunoSEQ multiplex PCR, the TCRdb table keeps only in-frame clones and is missing some. This sample has about 80,000 clones; almost 99% occur once, and the top ten carry approximately 0.2%. Sequencing input: T cells isolated from PBMCs. These receptors were obtained from a human donor in good health.

V gene TRBV10-3 combines with J gene TRBJ2-3; TRBD2 matches 7 bases. V lost 8 bases and J lost 2; bases outside the gene matches: 10. Germline-derived CDR1 and CDR2 are ENHRY and SYGVKD. The CDR3 loop spans 15 amino acids. The DNA of the CDR3 is TGTGCCATCGCCACCGGGGGGACTACCACAGATACGCAGTATTTT. Its protein product is CAIATGGTTTDTQYF.

The chain is built from TRBV19 and TRBJ2-7; 9 nucleotides line up with TRBD2. Germline values: CDR1 LNHDA, CDR2 SQIVND (reference sequence). This CDR3 comprises 14 residues. The J segment lost 3 bases and the V segment lost 3 bases, leaving 3 bases of the junction unmatched. The CDR3 DNA follows: TGTGCCAGTAGTATTACGACTAGCGGCTACGAGCAGTACTTC. Its protein is CASSITTSGYEQYF.

The chain links TRBV2 to TRBJ1-1; D not certain. The V end was cut by 4 bases, the J end by 4 bases, with 10 bases between. This CDR3 spans 13 amino acids. Germline-derived CDR1 and CDR2 are SNHLY and FYNNEI. CDR3 coding DNA: TGTGCCAGCAGTGCGAGGCAGATCACTGAAGCTTTCTTT. Amino acid sequence: CASSARQITEAFF.

The chain employs TRBV9 and TRBJ2-7; 7 nucleotides line up with TRBD1. V dropped 0 bases and J dropped 2; count of bases not matched to a gene: 5. CDR3 length equals 15 residues. Germline CDR1 is SGDLS and CDR2 is YYNGEE. Here the CDR3 DNA reads TGTGCCAGCAGCGTAGTGGGGACAGCGGCCTACGAGCAGTACTTC. Amino acids: CASSVVGTAAYEQYF.

This chain uses TRBV5-1 with TRBJ2-4; D may be TRBD2 (6 bases). V was cut by 4 bases and J by 7 bases, with 15 bases left in between. Germline assignment: CDR1 SGHRS and CDR2 YFSETQ. The CDR3 length is 14 residues. CDR3 DNA: TGCGCCAGCAGCCGTAGCGGAGGAGGGAACATTCAGTACTTC. It specifies CASSRSGGGNIQYF.

V and J are TRBV18 and TRBJ1-1; D perhaps matches TRBD1 (5 bases). V dropped 6 bases and J dropped 0 bases, with 14 bases sitting between them. CDR3 length: 15 amino acids. Germline V lookup: CDR1 KGHSH, CDR2 LQKENI. This CDR3 is CASSLGVRVNTEAFF. The CDR3 DNA reads as TGTGCCAGCTCCCTAGGGGTTCGGGTGAACACTGAAGCTTTCTTT.

The chain employs TRBV28 and TRBJ1-4; TRBD1 is a possible D gene (5 bases). Germline V gene data show CDR1 as MDHEN and CDR2 as SYDVKM. The CDR3 length is 14 residues. CDR3 protein: CAVTIRGTDEKLFF. CDR3 DNA sequence: TGTGCAGTTACTATCCGGGGGACGGATGAAAAACTGTTTTTT.

The J gene is TRBJ2-5, the V gene TRBV30, with TRBD1 matching over 7 bases. This CDR3 comprises 12 residues. CDR1 and CDR2 (germline): GTSNPN, SVGIG (reference sequence). V gave up 3 bases and J gave up 11 bases; unmatched junction bases: 9. This chain's CDR3 is CAWRPTGDEQYF. As DNA, the CDR3 is TGTGCCTGGAGGCCTACAGGGGATGAGCAGTACTTC.